The T cell receptor beta chain under discussion was sequenced for a study of blood T cell repertoires in COVID-19. This clone has a handful of counts. Assay: immunoSEQ multiplex PCR; the TCRdb copy retains only in-frame clones and omits some. Seen here are roughly 340,000 clones, about 90% observed once, and the top ten hold 1.5% to 2%. Per germline, CDR1 SEHNR and CDR2 FQNEAQ (reference sequence). CDR3 length equals 19 residues. Trimming at V came to 4 bases and at J to 5 bases, leaving 10 bases not matched to a gene. Sequenced sample: PBMCs or T cells enriched from blood (not recorded which). The rearrangement joins TRBV7-9 to TRBJ2-2; the match to TRBD2 covers 16 bases. The clonotype was recovered from a man aged 40-55 years in a cohort exposed to, infected with or recovered from COVID-19 (not recorded which). CDR3: CASSSPGLAGGPWTGELFF. The CDR3 bases are TGTGCCAGCAGCTCCCCGGGACTAGCGGGAGGGCCGTGGACCGGGGAGCTGTTTTTT. Filled out from reference TRBV7-9 and TRBJ2-2, the complete variable domain reads DTGVSQNPRHKITKRGQNVTFRCDPISEHNRLYWYRQTLGQGPEFLTYFQNEAQLEKSRLLSDRFSAERPKGSFSTLEIQRTEQGDSAMYLCASSSPGLAGGPWTGELFFGEGSRLTVL.